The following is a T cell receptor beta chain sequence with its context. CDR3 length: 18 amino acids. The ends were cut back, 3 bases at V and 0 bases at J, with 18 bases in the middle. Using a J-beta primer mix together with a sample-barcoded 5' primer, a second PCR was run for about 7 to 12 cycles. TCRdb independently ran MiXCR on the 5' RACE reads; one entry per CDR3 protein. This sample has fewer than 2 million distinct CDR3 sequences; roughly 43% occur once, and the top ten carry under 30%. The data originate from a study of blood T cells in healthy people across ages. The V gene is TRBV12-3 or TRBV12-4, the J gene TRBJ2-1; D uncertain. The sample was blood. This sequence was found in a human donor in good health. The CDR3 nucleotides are TGTGCCAGCAGTTTCCGTCATTCGGGCGTTAGCTCCTACAATGAGCAGTTCTTC. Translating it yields CASSFRHSGVSSYNEQFF.